This TCR beta chain was documented in a study of T cell clonality in common variable immunodeficiency. Study-level results: Shared TCRbeta clones were fewer between CVID subjects than controls.

Comments on this clone: The antigen is not known. The read terminates 3 residues before the CDR3 end, so the remaining end is supplied by the germline J gene.

Sequencing input was equivalent genomic DNA from CVID and controls. Libraries were prepared by immunoSEQ multiplex PCR; TCRdb keeps only in-frame clonotypes and omits some of them. The sample shows some 40,000 clones, none of them appearing just once. Each donor provided roughly 4.5 to 8 ml of heparinized whole blood. CDR1 is SEHNR and CDR2 is FQNEAQ in the germline V gene (reference sequence). This CDR3 region has 13 residues. The sample consisted of peripheral blood mononuclear cells. The rearrangement joins TRBV7-9 to TRBJ2-2; perhaps TRBD1 as D (5 bases). The receptor comes from a person between 18 and 75 years old in good health. The CDR3 DNA, read in part, is TGTGCCAGCATCCCAGGACATAATGAAAAG. This codes for CASIPGHNEK. The CDR3 as a whole reads CASIPGHNEKLFF.